This TCR beta chain was found in a study of vaccination and CD4 T cells after COVID-19. This CDR3 has 15 residues. Looked up from germline, CDR1 is MGHDK and CDR2 is SYGVNS. The V end lost 4 bases, the J end lost 2 bases, and 14 bases lay between the germline ends. Regarding treatment: approximately nine-day PBMC culture with coronavirus spike peptide pools or control peptides (ViraFEST assay). With peptide pools, ViraFEST first expanded antigen-specific T cells and afterwards sequenced their TCRs. The study sequenced cultured CD4+ T cell DNA using the Oncomine TCR Beta short-read assay. After culture, CD4+ T cells served as the source for genomic DNA extraction. Via MiXCR, TCRdb re-called the PCR reads, giving one row per CDR3 protein. The repertoire holds some 14,000 distinct CDR3 sequences, about 30% seen once, with about a sixth in the top ten. A few counts support this clonotype. Antigen specificity is unknown.

Sequences were obtained from cultured CD4+ T cells from blood. The clonotype was recovered from a human donor with COVID-19. V and J are TRBV25-1 and TRBJ1-2; maybe TRBD1 (5 bases). The CDR3 region is CASSGTPPKNYGYTF. The DNA of the CDR3 is TGTGCCAGCAGTGGGACACCCCCCAAAAACTATGGCTACACCTTC.